This TCR beta chain was documented in a study of cytomegalovirus exposure and HLA in healthy donors. The CDR3 totals 15 residues. Germline CDR1 is SNHLY and CDR2 is FYNNEI. The ends were cut back, 6 bases at V and 0 bases at J, with 12 bases in the middle. The PCR contained 60 Vbeta and 13 Jbeta primers. This table comes from immunoSEQ multiplex PCR, and its TCRdb copy is limited to in-frame clones, with some not included. Here the sample spans 180,000 or so clones, 9.5% being singletons. The sample was PBMCs. The sequence derives from a woman in her 30s in good health and CMV-seropositive. The rearrangement uses TRBV2 and TRBJ1-5, with D maybe TRBD1 (6 bases). CDR3 coding DNA: TGTGCCAGCAGCCGACAGGACAATAGCAATCAGCCCCAGCATTTT. Its translation is CASSRQDNSNQPQHF.